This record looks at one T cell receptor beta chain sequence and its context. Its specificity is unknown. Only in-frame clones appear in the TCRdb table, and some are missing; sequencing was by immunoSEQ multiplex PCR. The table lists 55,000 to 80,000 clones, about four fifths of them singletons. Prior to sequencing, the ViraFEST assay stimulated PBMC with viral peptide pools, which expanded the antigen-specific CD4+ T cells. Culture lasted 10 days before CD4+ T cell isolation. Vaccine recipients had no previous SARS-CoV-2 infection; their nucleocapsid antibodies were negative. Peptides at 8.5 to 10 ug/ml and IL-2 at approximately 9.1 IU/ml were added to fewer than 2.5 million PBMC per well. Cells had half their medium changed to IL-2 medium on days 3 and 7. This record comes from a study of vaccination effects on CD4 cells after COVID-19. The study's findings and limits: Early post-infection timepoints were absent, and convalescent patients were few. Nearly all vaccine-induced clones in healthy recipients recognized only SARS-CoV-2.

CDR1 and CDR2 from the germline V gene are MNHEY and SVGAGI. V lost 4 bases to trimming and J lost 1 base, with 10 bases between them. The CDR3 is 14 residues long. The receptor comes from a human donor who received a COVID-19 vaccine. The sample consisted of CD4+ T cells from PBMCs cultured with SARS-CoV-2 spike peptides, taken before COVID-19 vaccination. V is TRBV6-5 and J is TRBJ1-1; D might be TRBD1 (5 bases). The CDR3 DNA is TGTGCCAGCAGTTCCCCCGGGGCGAACACTGAAGCTTTCTTT. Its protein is CASSSPGANTEAFF.